This T cell receptor beta chain appears in the sequencing data of a study of blood T cells in healthy people across ages. In the study overall: About one barcoded beta molecule per two T cells came from capture by template switching.

With respect to this clonotype: As yet, its antigen is unknown.

The study, taken as a whole, reports: Leaving the PBMCs unsorted stopped any conclusive comparison of naive versus antigen-experienced cells. Per million T cells, TCR beta diversity dropped roughly linearly as age increased.

V shed 8 bases and J shed 0 bases, with 11 bases lying between them. The CDR3 spans 14 residues. From germline, CDR1 is SNHLY and CDR2 FYNNEI. The use of a sample-barcoded 5' primer and a J-beta primer mix characterized a second PCR of roughly 6 to 12 cycles. TCRdb itself ran the 5' RACE reads through MiXCR, one entry per CDR3 protein. Here the sample spans around 1.5 million distinct CDR3 sequences, approximately 63% being singletons. This chain connects TRBV2 to TRBJ2-1; weak D call: TRBD1 (7 bases). Material for sequencing was blood. This receptor was taken from a man younger than 30 in good health. CDR3 coding DNA: TGTGCCAGCGGGGGGACAGTCTCCTACAATGAGCAGTTCTTC. Amino acid sequence: CASGGTVSYNEQFF.